This T cell receptor (beta chain) was captured in a study of OX40 agonist ivuxolimab in advanced cancers. Turning to the study itself: A male proportion of more than 75% was recorded, with mean age roughly 60 years and range about 20 to 85. Study-wide results and limits: The work left the antigen specificity of expanded peripheral T cells undetermined.

This clone was seen only a few times. Antigen: not known. Germline CDR1 reads LGHNA; CDR2 reads YNFKEQ. This CDR3 region has 15 residues. The V gene lost 0 bases and the J gene lost 1 base, with 9 bases spanning the gap. Sequenced by immunoSEQ multiplex PCR; TCRdb stores in-frame clones only, minus some. This sample has about 50,000 clones; more than 70% occur once, and the top ten carry about 6%. The material was CD4+ or CD8+ T cells sorted from blood, obtained in a trial of the OX40 agonist ivuxolimab. The source of this sequence is an adult with an advanced solid tumor such as melanoma, head and neck, liver or kidney cancer. V is TRBV4-2 and J is TRBJ1-1; D is perhaps TRBD1 (6 bases). Written as DNA, the CDR3 is TGTGCCAGCAGCCAAGAAGGGGGTGGGAACACTGAAGCTTTCTTT. Translating it yields CASSQEGGGNTEAFF.